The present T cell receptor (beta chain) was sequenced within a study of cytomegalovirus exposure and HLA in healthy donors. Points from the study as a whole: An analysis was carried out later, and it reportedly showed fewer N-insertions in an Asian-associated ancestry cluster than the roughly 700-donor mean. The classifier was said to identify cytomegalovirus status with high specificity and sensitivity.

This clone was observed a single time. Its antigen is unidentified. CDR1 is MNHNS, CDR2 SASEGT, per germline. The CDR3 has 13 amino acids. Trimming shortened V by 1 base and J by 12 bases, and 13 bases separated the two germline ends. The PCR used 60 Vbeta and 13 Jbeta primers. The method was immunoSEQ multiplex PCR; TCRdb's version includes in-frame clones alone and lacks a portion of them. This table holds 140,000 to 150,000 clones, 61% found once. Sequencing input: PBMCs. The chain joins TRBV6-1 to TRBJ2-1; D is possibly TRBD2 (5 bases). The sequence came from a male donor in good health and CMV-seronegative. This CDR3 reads CASSEVASFRQFF. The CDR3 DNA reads TGTGCCAGCAGTGAAGTAGCGAGTTTTCGGCAGTTCTTC.